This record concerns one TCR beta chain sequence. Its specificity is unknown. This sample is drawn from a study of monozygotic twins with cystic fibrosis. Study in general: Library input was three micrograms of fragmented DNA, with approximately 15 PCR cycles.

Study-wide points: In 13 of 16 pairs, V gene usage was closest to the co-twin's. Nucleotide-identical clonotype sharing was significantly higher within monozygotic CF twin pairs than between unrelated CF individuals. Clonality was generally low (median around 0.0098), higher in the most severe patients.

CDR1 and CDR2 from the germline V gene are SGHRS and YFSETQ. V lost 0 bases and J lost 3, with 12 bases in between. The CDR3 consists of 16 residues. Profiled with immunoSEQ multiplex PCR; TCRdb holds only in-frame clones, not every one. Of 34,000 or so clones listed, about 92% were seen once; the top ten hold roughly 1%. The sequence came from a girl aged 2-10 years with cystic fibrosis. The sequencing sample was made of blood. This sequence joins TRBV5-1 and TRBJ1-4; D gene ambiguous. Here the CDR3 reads CASSLAQAVANEKLFF. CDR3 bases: TGCGCCAGCAGCTTGGCCCAGGCAGTAGCTAATGAAAAACTGTTTTTT.